One sample yielded the 28 T cell receptor beta chains listed below, sequenced in a study of blood T cells in healthy people across ages (dated by TCRdb to the mid-2010s). The method behind the library was 5' RACE. Sequenced using an Illumina HiSeq 2500. A second PCR of about 6 to 12 cycles was run with a J-beta primer mix and a sample-barcoded 5' primer. The public reads were reanalyzed by TCRdb: fastp trimming at Q25, MiXCR alignment, in-frame beta chains only. Entries are consolidated by CDR3 protein sequence, retaining the most common genes and DNA. In all, the sample holds approximately 800,000 distinct CDR3 sequences, and around a quarter of those were seen once. The top ten clonotypes cover more than 3% of the sample. These data were also reused for a study on T cells of mothers and their children.

The specimen sequenced was blood. The receptors stem from a boy between 10 and 17 years old in good health.

In its sample, this clonotype was seen a few times. The rearrangement links TRBV20-1 to TRBJ2-7, with D perhaps matching TRBD1 or TRBD2 (7 bases each). CDR1 and CDR2 from the germline V gene are DFQATT and SNEGSKA (reference sequence). This CDR3 region has 15 residues. The DNA for the CDR3 is TGCTTAGCACAGGGGCGACGGGCGGGAGTGGGCGAGCAGTACTTC. Residues: CLAQGRRAGVGEQYF.

This clonotype was observed a handful of times. The chain combines TRBV20-1 with TRBJ1-1; D is uncertain. The germline CDR1 and CDR2 sequences are DFQATT and SNEGSKA (reference sequence). V dropped 7 bases and J dropped 5 bases, with 11 bases sitting between them. This CDR3 has 11 residues. In nucleotides, the CDR3 is TGCAGTGACAGAGAGAGGACTGAAGCTTTCTTT. Residues: CSDRERTEAFF.

In its sample, this clonotype was seen a few times. The chain links TRBV28 to TRBJ2-7, with D uncertain. CDR3 length: 16 amino acids. Germline values: CDR1 MDHEN, CDR2 SYDVKM. With 6 bases removed from V and 0 bases from J, the gap between germline ends came to 18 bases. The DNA of the CDR3 is TGTGCCAGCAGCGGCTCGGGTGTGGGTTTCTCCTACGAGCAGTACTTC. It is translated as CASSGSGVGFSYEQYF.

V and J are TRBV28 and TRBJ2-7; 12 positions agree with TRBD1. The CDR3 spans 17 residues. Per the germline V gene, CDR1 is MDHEN and CDR2 is SYDVKM. Unmatched junction bases numbered 10, after V lost 1 base and J lost 6 bases. The CDR3 DNA reads as TGTGCCAGCAGTTTATTCCCCACCGGGACAGGGGGCTTCGAGCAGTACTTC. Amino acid sequence: CASSLFPTGTGGFEQYF.

The chain is built from TRBV29-1 and TRBJ2-1, with D perhaps given as TRBD1 or TRBD2 (5 bases each). CDR1 is SQVTM, CDR2 ANQGSEA, per germline. The CDR3 is 13 amino acids. The germline V and J ends were trimmed by 5 bases and 8 bases, with 16 bases remaining between them. The CDR3 nucleotides read TGCAGCGTTCAGCAGGAGGCCAGGGATGAGCAGTTCTTC. Its protein product is CSVQQEARDEQFF.

This clonotype was counted once. This rearrangement joins TRBV14 to TRBJ2-3; 9 positions match TRBD1. J was trimmed by 2 bases and V by 4 bases; bases with no gene match: 7. Looked up from germline, CDR1 is SGHDN and CDR2 is FVKESK. This CDR3 is 16 amino acids long. The CDR3 nucleotides are TGTGCCAGCAGCCCCGTGGGGACAGGGTTCACAGATACGCAGTATTTT. This codes for CASSPVGTGFTDTQYF.

This chain joins TRBV3-1 and TRBJ2-7, with 14 positions matching TRBD2. CDR3 length: 16 amino acids. The junction had 1 base not matched to a gene; V was cut back by 3 bases and J by 0 bases. Germline V lookup: CDR1 LGHDT, CDR2 YNNKEL (reference sequence). The CDR3: CASSQGTSGSSYEQYF. As DNA, the CDR3 is TGTGCCAGCAGCCAGGGGACTAGCGGGAGCTCCTACGAGCAGTACTTC.

The chain is built from TRBV7-2 and TRBJ2-5; no definite D call. Matching the DNA end better, TRBJ2-7 makes the J call doubtful. This CDR3 has 18 residues. Germline CDR1 is SGHTA and CDR2 is FQGNSA. The CDR3 nucleotides are TGTGCCAGCAGCTTAGATATATCAAGAGGAATTGTGTCCTACGAGCAGTACTTC. It translates to CASSLDISRGIVSYEQYF.

The rearrangement uses TRBV4-1 and TRBJ2-2, with 11 positions matching TRBD1. The junction had 4 bases not matched to a gene; V was cut back by 4 bases and J by 6 bases. Germline assignment: CDR1 MGHRA and CDR2 YSYEKL. The CDR3 contains 15 residues. This CDR3 reads CASSRQGQGAGELFF. In DNA, the CDR3 is TGCGCCAGCAGCCGCCAGGGACAGGGGGCCGGGGAGCTGTTTTTT.

The sample holds a few counts of this clonotype. This rearrangement joins TRBV12-3 or TRBV12-4 to TRBJ1-4; no firm D call. This CDR3 region has 16 residues. V was pared by 5 bases and J by 8 bases, with 21 bases between. CDR3 nucleotide sequence: TGTGCCAGCAGTCCCCCGGGCATAACCAGGAGCGAAAAACTGTTTTTT. It yields the protein CASSPPGITRSEKLFF.

The V and J genes are TRBV20-1 and TRBJ2-5, with 11 bases lining up with TRBD2. Trimming took 5 bases from V and 2 from J; bases not matched to a gene: 7. The CDR3 has 15 residues. Germline V lookup: CDR1 DFQATT, CDR2 SNEGSKA (reference sequence). The CDR3: CSAARASGGQETQYF. The CDR3 DNA follows: TGCAGTGCTGCCAGGGCTAGCGGGGGGCAAGAGACCCAGTACTTC.

This clonotype was detected a few times. V usage is TRBV27 and J usage is TRBJ2-3; D ambiguous. The CDR3 has 15 amino acids. Germline V gene sequence: CDR1 MNHEY, CDR2 SMNVEV (reference sequence). V was clipped by 5 bases and J by 4 bases, with 16 bases between them. The CDR3 here is CASSPYRPAPDTQYF. The DNA of the CDR3 is TGTGCCAGCAGTCCATATAGGCCGGCCCCAGATACGCAGTATTTT.

This clonotype was recorded a few times. The rearrangement uses TRBV6-6 and TRBJ1-6; D gene unclear. The CDR3 spans 12 residues. The germline gives CDR1 MNHNY, CDR2 SVGAGI (reference sequence). V was clipped by 0 bases and J by 11 bases, with 5 bases between them. The CDR3: CASSYSGAPLHF. The CDR3 nucleotides read TGTGCCAGCAGTTACTCGGGAGCACCCCTCCACTTT.

The chain carries TRBV5-1 and TRBJ1-2; D is ambiguous. V shed 4 bases and J shed 0 bases, with 13 bases lying between them. Germline V gene sequence: CDR1 SGHRS, CDR2 YFSETQ. There are 15 residues in the CDR3. The CDR3 sequence: CASSVMTDANYGYTF. The CDR3 bases are TGCGCCAGCAGCGTGATGACGGACGCTAACTATGGCTACACCTTC.

This clonotype was detected a few times. The genes are TRBV4-3 and TRBJ2-1; D may correspond to TRBD1 or TRBD2 (6 bases each). Germline V CDR1 and CDR2: LGHNA, YSLEER. V lost 4 bases and J lost 3, with 13 bases in between. This CDR3 region has 15 residues. The CDR3 loop reads CASSPGAGNYNEQFF. CDR3 sequence (DNA): TGCGCCAGCAGCCCAGGGGCGGGGAACTACAATGAGCAGTTCTTC.

The V call is TRBV29-1, the J call TRBJ2-1, with 9 positions matching TRBD1. Germline trimming cut 7 bases from V and 4 bases from J; bases unmatched to any gene: 8. The CDR3 consists of 14 residues. CDR1 is SQVTM and CDR2 is ANQGSEA in the germline V gene. CDR3 sequence reads: CSAWAGTGYNEQFF. The CDR3 region has the DNA TGCAGCGCATGGGCCGGGACAGGGTACAATGAGCAGTTCTTC.

This clonotype came up a few times. V and J are TRBV6-2 or TRBV6-3 and TRBJ2-3; D perhaps matches TRBD2 (5 bases). Trimming took off 5 bases at V and 4 bases at J, with 16 bases between the two ends. CDR1 and CDR2 (germline): MNHEY, SVGEGT. The CDR3 covers 15 residues. The CDR3 spells CASSPLGEAADTQYF. The CDR3 DNA reads as TGTGCCAGCAGTCCCCTAGGTGAAGCGGCAGATACGCAGTATTTT.

The chain has TRBV10-3 and TRBJ2-5, with D possibly being TRBD2 (5 bases). CDR1 is ENHRY, CDR2 SYGVKD, per germline. This CDR3 comprises 14 residues. Trimming removed 0 bases from V and 3 bases from J, with 8 bases in between. The CDR3 is CAISESFGEETQYF. For the CDR3, the DNA is TGTGCCATCAGTGAGTCATTCGGGGAAGAGACCCAGTACTTC.

The sample holds a few counts of this clonotype. The CDR3 sequence: CASRRDVTTYEQYF. The CDR3 nucleotides are TGTGCCAGCAGGAGGGACGTAACCACCTACGAGCAGTACTTC. V usage is TRBV2 and J usage is TRBJ2-7, with D perhaps assigned TRBD1 or TRBD2 (5 bases each). Trimming removed 6 bases from V and 2 bases from J, with 14 bases in between. In germline, CDR1 is SNHLY, CDR2 FYNNEI. This CDR3 has 14 residues. Combining the CDR3 with reference TRBV2 and TRBJ2-7 gives the whole variable domain EPEVTQTPSHQVTQMGQEVILRCVPISNHLYFYWYRQILGQKVEFLVSFYNNEISEKSEIFDDQFSVERPDGSNFTLKIRSTKLEDSAMYFCASRRDVTTYEQYFGPGTRLTVT.

The genes are TRBV5-6 and TRBJ2-7, with D perhaps TRBD1 (6 bases). The CDR3 runs 14 residues. Trimming left V 0 bases short and J 3 bases short, with 10 bases between. The germline CDR1 and CDR2 sequences are SGHDT and YYEEEE. CDR3 coding DNA: TGTGCCAGCAGCTTGGAGACAGGAGTCTACGAGCAGTACTTC. This encodes CASSLETGVYEQYF.

This clonotype was picked up many times. This rearrangement joins TRBV5-1 to TRBJ2-1; D not certain. Germline V lookup: CDR1 SGHRS, CDR2 YFSETQ. CDR3 size: 15 residues. V lost 0 bases and J 1 base, leaving 8 bases between the germline ends. The CDR3 protein is CASSLGGVSYNEQFF. CDR3 nucleotide sequence: TGCGCCAGCAGCTTGGGTGGGGTATCCTACAATGAGCAGTTCTTC. The full variable domain, in which reference TRBV5-1 and TRBJ2-1 provide the parts outside the CDR3, is KAGVTQTPRYLIKTRGQQVTLSCSPISGHRSVSWYQQTPGQGLQFLFEYFSETQRNKGNFPGRFSGRQFSNSRSEMNVSTLELGDSALYLCASSLGGVSYNEQFFGPGTRLTVL.

This clonotype was found a few times. The V gene is TRBV29-1, the J gene TRBJ2-7; 13 bases align to TRBD2. CDR1 is SQVTM, CDR2 ANQGSEA, per germline. Trimming removed 3 bases from V and 3 bases from J; junction bases left unmatched: 8. The CDR3 is made up of 16 amino acids. The DNA of the CDR3 is TGCAGCGTTGAGGGACTAGCGGGGACGGCCTTCTACGAGCAGTACTTC. Translating it yields CSVEGLAGTAFYEQYF.

This clonotype has just one count. CDR3 protein: CASSPPGQILNTEAFF. The CDR3 coding sequence is TGTGCCAGCTCACCACCGGGACAGATTTTGAACACTGAAGCTTTCTTT. The chain joins TRBV18 to TRBJ1-1, with TRBD1 matching 7 bases. The germline gives CDR1 KGHSH, CDR2 LQKENI. J gave up 0 bases and V 0 bases, and 4 bases lay outside the gene matches. The CDR3 is 16 residues long.

The table lists this clonotype with a few counts. The chain has TRBV13 and TRBJ1-3; D remains unclear. The CDR3 consists of 15 residues. Trimming cost V 1 base and J 4 bases, with 11 bases left between them. CDR1 is PRHDT and CDR2 is FYEKMQ in the germline V gene (reference sequence). CDR3 coding DNA: TGTGCCAGCAGCTTAGTGGGTGGTAGCGGAAACACCATATATTTT. Encoded protein: CASSLVGGSGNTIYF.

The chain recombines TRBV7-9 with TRBJ1-3; 10 bases align to TRBD1. With V trimmed by 4 bases and J by 8 bases, 5 bases remained unmatched. Germline V gene lookup returns CDR1 SEHNR and CDR2 FQNEAQ (reference sequence). The CDR3 sequence is 14 residues long. This CDR3 reads CASSSHGQGDTIYF. The DNA for the CDR3 is TGTGCCAGCAGCTCACACGGACAGGGGGACACCATATATTTT. Looking up the rest from reference TRBV7-9 and TRBJ1-3 gives the full variable domain: DTGVSQNPRHKITKRGQNVTFRCDPISEHNRLYWYRQTLGQGPEFLTYFQNEAQLEKSRLLSDRFSAERPKGSFSTLEIQRTEQGDSAMYLCASSSHGQGDTIYFGEGSWLTVV.

This clonotype occurred a few times. V usage is TRBV5-1 and J usage is TRBJ2-5, with D unresolved. V lost 4 bases and J 4 bases, leaving 11 bases between the germline ends. CDR1 is SGHRS, CDR2 YFSETQ, per germline. The CDR3 is 13 amino acids. DNA of the CDR3: TGCGCCAGCAGCCTCTCCGGGCCAGAGACCCAGTACTTC. Translation: CASSLSGPETQYF.

The table lists this clonotype with a few counts. The rearrangement joins TRBV2 to TRBJ1-1, with D perhaps TRBD1 (5 bases). This CDR3 region has 15 residues. The V gene's germline CDR1 is SNHLY and CDR2 FYNNEI. Trimming pared 4 bases from V and 3 bases from J, leaving 15 bases between. The CDR3 coding sequence is TGTGCCAGCAGTGGGGACCCACCTACCTACACTGAAGCTTTCTTT. As protein: CASSGDPPTYTEAFF.

The V call is TRBV27, the J call TRBJ2-1; no definite D call. Per germline, CDR1 MNHEY and CDR2 SMNVEV (reference sequence). CDR3 size: 13 residues. Trimming removed 5 bases at V and 7 bases at J, with 12 bases between. The CDR3 DNA reads as TGTGCCAGCAGTCCCTACGTGGAGAATGAGCAGTTCTTC. Translating gives CASSPYVENEQFF.